This paragraph covers one T cell receptor (beta chain) sequence. Amplification of TCR beta CDR3 regions used RNA as the template. Primed by the HTBI set, a first-round RT-PCR was run on the TCR CDR3. Using its own MiXCR run on the multiplex PCR reads, TCRdb lists one record per CDR3 protein. In the table there are 500,000 to 650,000 distinct CDR3 sequences, about 15% of which are singletons. The data belong to a study of T cells in Graves' hyperthyroidism and ophthalmopathy. The germline gives CDR1 SQVTM, CDR2 ANQGSEA. Trimming left V 3 bases short and J 1 base short, with 9 bases between. The CDR3 runs 13 residues.

The clonotype comes from a woman between 50 and 59 years old with Graves' ophthalmopathy. This chain links TRBV29-1 with TRBJ1-1; D possibly corresponds to TRBD1 (5 bases). The sequenced sample consisted of blood. CDR3 sequence (DNA): TGCAGCGTTGAGGGGCGGCAGAACACTGAAGCTTTCTTT. This sequence encodes CSVEGRQNTEAFF. The whole variable domain, remainder taken from reference TRBV29-1 and TRBJ1-1, is SAVISQKPSRDICQRGTSLTIQCQVDSQVTMMFWYRQQPGQSLTLIATANQGSEATYESGFVIDKFPISRPNLTFSTLTVSNMSPEDSSIYLCSVEGRQNTEAFFGQGTRLTVV.